The 28 T cell receptor beta chains listed next were all sequenced from one sample in a study of blood T cell repertoires in COVID-19. The data were produced by immunoSEQ multiplex PCR, yet TCRdb's version contains in-frame clones alone and is incomplete. The sample records approximately 110,000 clones, approximately 90% being singletons. Sequenced input: peripheral blood. The receptor source for this set is a man in his fifties or sixties with COVID-19, enrolled during active disease.

The chain carries TRBV5-4 and TRBJ2-5, with D tentatively TRBD1 (6 bases). CDR1 and CDR2 (germline): SGHNT, YYREEE (reference sequence). The V and J ends lost 1 base and 4 bases respectively, with 11 bases between them. This CDR3 has 14 residues. The CDR3 sequence is CASSLSGAGETQYF. CDR3 DNA: TGTGCCAGCAGCTTGTCAGGGGCGGGAGAGACCCAGTACTTC.

In its sample, this clone was seen once. V gene TRBV30 combines with J gene TRBJ2-3; no clear D. V lost 0 bases, J lost 0 bases, and 7 bases lay in between. This CDR3 has 14 amino acids. Germline CDR1 is GTSNPN and CDR2 is SVGIG (reference sequence). This CDR3 is CAWSVQLSTDTQYF. DNA for the CDR3: TGTGCCTGGAGTGTACAGCTCAGCACAGATACGCAGTATTTT.

The chain links TRBV5-8 to TRBJ2-7; 10 bases map to TRBD1. CDR1 is SGHTS and CDR2 is YDEGEE in the germline V gene. V lost 0 bases and J lost 4; bases outside the gene matches: 13. The CDR3 extends over 18 amino acids. CDR3 DNA sequence: TGTGCCAGCAGCTTGGCCGGGACAGGGGTTTGGGGAGCGTACGAGCAGTACGTC. Its protein is CASSLAGTGVWGAYEQYV.

The CDR3 sequence is CASSQEWPTSGKSYEQYF. The DNA for the CDR3 is TGTGCCAGCAGCCAAGAATGGCCGACTAGCGGGAAGTCGTACGAGCAGTACTTC. This rearrangement joins TRBV4-2 to TRBJ2-7, with 11 nucleotides matching TRBD2. There are 18 residues in the CDR3. V dropped 0 bases and J dropped 4; count of bases not matched to a gene: 11. CDR1 and CDR2 from the germline V gene are LGHNA and YNFKEQ.

The rearrangement uses TRBV19 and TRBJ2-1; D call uncertain. V was pared by 6 bases and J by 4 bases, with 19 bases between. Germline lookup yields CDR1 LNHDA and CDR2 SQIVND (reference sequence). There are 16 residues in the CDR3. The CDR3 here is CASSPLRTTHYNEQFF. CDR3 sequence (DNA): TGTGCCAGTAGCCCCCTGCGAACTACTCATTACAATGAGCAGTTCTTC.

The chain joins TRBV27 to TRBJ2-3; possibly TRBD1 for D (6 bases). Trimming removed 7 bases at V and 3 bases at J, with 20 bases between. This CDR3 is 16 amino acids long. Germline assignment: CDR1 MNHEY and CDR2 SMNVEV (reference sequence). The CDR3 protein is CASTGLGERGTDTQYF. CDR3 nucleotide sequence: TGTGCCAGCACAGGTTTAGGGGAGAGGGGGACAGATACGCAGTATTTT.

The J gene is TRBJ2-1, the V gene TRBV5-1; D is possibly TRBD2 (5 bases). Germline lookup yields CDR1 SGHRS and CDR2 YFSETQ. Between the trimmed V and J ends, which lost 1 base and 6 bases, there was a span of 8 bases. The CDR3 consists of 13 residues. In DNA, the CDR3 is TGCGCCAGCAGCTTGAGAGGGATCAATGAGCAGTTCTTC. It encodes CASSLRGINEQFF.

The chain has TRBV19 and TRBJ2-1; no reliable D call. Trimming pared 4 bases from V and 0 bases from J, leaving 7 bases between. The CDR3 is made up of 14 amino acids. Germline V CDR1 and CDR2: LNHDA, SQIVND (reference sequence). This CDR3 is CASSSGYSYNEQFF. DNA for the CDR3: TGTGCCAGTAGTAGCGGTTACTCCTACAATGAGCAGTTCTTC.

The V gene is TRBV6-5, the J gene TRBJ2-3; possible D gene TRBD2, 6 bases. CDR1 and CDR2 from the germline V gene are MNHEY and SVGAGI. Trimming removed 0 bases at V and 1 base at J, with 11 bases between. The CDR3 extends over 16 amino acids. As DNA, the CDR3 is TGTGCCAGCAGTTACTCCGGAGCGGGTGGCACAGATACGCAGTATTTT. Amino acids: CASSYSGAGGTDTQYF.

The chain carries TRBV7-2 and TRBJ2-5, with 8 bases fitting TRBD2. Germline V lookup: CDR1 SGHTA, CDR2 FQGNSA. The junction had 6 bases not matched to a gene; V was cut back by 7 bases and J by 5 bases. The CDR3 totals 13 residues. CDR3 region: CASKAGAGETQYF. The DNA for the CDR3 is TGTGCCAGCAAAGCGGGAGCCGGGGAGACCCAGTACTTC.

The chain combines TRBV5-6 with TRBJ2-2, with 7 positions matching TRBD2. Germline trimming cut 2 bases from V and 0 bases from J; bases unmatched to any gene: 4. CDR1 and CDR2 (germline): SGHDT, YYEEEE. The CDR3 is made up of 16 amino acids. The CDR3 DNA sequence: TGTGCCAGCAGCTTTACGGGAGGAACGAACACCGGGGAGCTGTTTTTT. Its protein is CASSFTGGTNTGELFF.

The chain carries TRBV20-1 and TRBJ2-1; a weak D match, TRBD2 (5 bases). CDR1 is DFQATT and CDR2 is SNEGSKA in the germline V gene (reference sequence). The CDR3 runs to 13 residues. Trimming pared 3 bases from V and 7 bases from J, leaving 13 bases between. The CDR3 sequence is CSASLERPNEQFF. CDR3 nucleotide sequence: TGCAGTGCTAGTTTGGAGCGGCCTAATGAGCAGTTCTTC.

The chain employs TRBV28 and TRBJ2-1; D remains unclear. Trimming stripped 7 bases from V and 7 bases from J, with 11 bases between. Germline V CDR1 and CDR2: MDHEN, SYDVKM. The CDR3 is 12 amino acids. CDR3 coding DNA: TGTGCCAGCATGCAGGTTATGAATGAGCAGTTCTTC. Protein product: CASMQVMNEQFF.

The chain carries TRBV9 and TRBJ2-3; 9 bases agree with TRBD2. Germline V gene lookup returns CDR1 SGDLS and CDR2 YYNGEE. V was pared by 1 base and J by 6 bases, with 12 bases of the junction left unmatched. The CDR3 contains 17 residues. The CDR3 here is CASSVIGIAGASDTQYF. The DNA of the CDR3 is TGTGCCAGCAGCGTAATAGGAATAGCGGGAGCAAGTGATACGCAGTATTTT.

CDR3 DNA: TGTGCCAGCAGTGAAAGGGGGAGGGAATTGGACTATGGCTACACCTTC. It is translated as CASSERGRELDYGYTF. This rearrangement joins TRBV3-1 (or the pseudogene TRBV3-2) to TRBJ1-2; D may be TRBD1 (6 bases). The V end lost 6 bases, the J end lost 3 bases, and 20 bases lay between the germline ends. Germline values: CDR1 LGHDT, CDR2 YNNKEL (reference sequence). The CDR3 is 16 amino acids.

This sequence joins TRBV19 and TRBJ2-1; weak D call: TRBD2 (6 bases). CDR1 and CDR2 from the germline V gene are LNHDA and SQIVND (reference sequence). This CDR3 is 15 amino acids long. V lost 7 bases to trimming and J lost 4 bases, with 17 bases between them. The CDR3 coding sequence is TGTGCCAGTACCACTTTTAGCGGTGAATACAATGAGCAGTTCTTC. It codes for CASTTFSGEYNEQFF.

The rearrangement uses TRBV14 and TRBJ2-1, with D possibly TRBD2 on 6 matching bases. Trimming removed 4 bases at V and 9 bases at J, with 13 bases between. Germline CDR1 and CDR2: SGHDN and FVKESK. This CDR3 is built from 13 residues. The CDR3 spells CASSRSRSGEQFF. The CDR3, as DNA: TGTGCCAGCAGCCGCTCGCGTAGCGGTGAGCAGTTCTTC.

This chain links TRBV5-4 with TRBJ2-1; 9 bases match TRBD2. Germline V gives CDR1 SGHNT, CDR2 YYREEE (reference sequence). There are 13 residues in the CDR3. Germline trimming cut 6 bases from V and 7 bases from J; bases unmatched to any gene: 5. CDR3 protein: CASNTREGNEQFF. CDR3 nucleotide sequence: TGTGCCAGCAACACGCGGGAGGGAAATGAGCAGTTCTTC.

The V gene is TRBV5-4, the J gene TRBJ1-4; D is unclear. With 4 bases removed from V and 8 bases from J, the gap between germline ends came to 12 bases. This CDR3 comprises 13 residues. Germline V gene data show CDR1 as SGHNT and CDR2 as YYREEE (reference sequence). CDR3 protein: CASSHNREEKLFF. CDR3 in DNA: TGTGCCAGCAGCCACAACCGGGAGGAAAAACTGTTTTTT. The full variable domain, rest sourced from reference TRBV5-4 and TRBJ1-4, is ETGVTQSPTHLIKTRGQQVTLRCSSQSGHNTVSWYQQALGQGPQFIFQYYREEENGRGNFPPRFSGLQFPNYSSELNVNALELDDSALYLCASSHNREEKLFFGSGTQLSVL.

This clone appeared a single time. The genes are TRBV21-1 and TRBJ2-7; the tabulated D call, TRBD2, remains unverified against the DNA. TRBV21-1 constitutes a pseudogene. The CDR3 consists of 21 residues. The CDR3, as DNA: TGTGCCAGCAGCTACGTCCCGGCGACAGACCTTAGCGGGGCTAGCTCCTACGAGCAGTACGTC. This encodes CASSYVPATDLSGASSYEQYV.

V is TRBV18 and J is TRBJ1-6; 9 nucleotides align to TRBD1. CDR1 KGHSH and CDR2 LQKENI come from the germline V gene. There are 15 residues in the CDR3. Losses at the gene ends were 6 bases for V and 10 bases for J; bases not matched to a gene: 10. The CDR3 DNA follows: TGTGCCAGCTCCCCCGGGACAGGGCCTGGGTCACCCCTCCACTTT. The encoded protein is CASSPGTGPGSPLHF.

The CDR3 spells CASSQLGLVANEQFF. CDR3 DNA: TGCGCCAGCAGCCAACTGGGACTAGTGGCCAATGAGCAGTTCTTC. The chain couples TRBV4-1 to TRBJ2-1, with 8 bases fitting TRBD2. Looked up from germline, CDR1 is MGHRA and CDR2 is YSYEKL. The CDR3 length is 15 residues. Trimming took 2 bases from V and 6 from J; bases not matched to a gene: 6.

This chain uses TRBV10-2 with TRBJ1-1; tentatively, D is TRBD1 (6 bases). The CDR3 sequence is 14 residues long. The V end was cut by 5 bases, the J end by 0 bases, with 10 bases between. Germline loops: CDR1 WSHSY, CDR2 SAAADI. CDR3 DNA sequence: TGCGCCAGCAGTAGACAGGTGCTGAACACTGAAGCTTTCTTT. This gives the protein CASSRQVLNTEAFF.

The chain is built from TRBV29-1 and TRBJ1-5; D call uncertain. The CDR3 covers 11 residues. Per germline, CDR1 SQVTM and CDR2 ANQGSEA. Trimming removed 4 bases from V and 5 bases from J, with 6 bases in between. This chain's CDR3 is CSVGHDQPQHF. The CDR3 DNA is TGCAGCGTTGGGCATGATCAGCCCCAGCATTTT.

The V call is TRBV27, the J call TRBJ2-1; TRBD1 aligns across 9 bases. The ends lost 4 bases at V and 4 bases at J; junction bases unmatched: 5. Germline lookup yields CDR1 MNHEY and CDR2 SMNVEV (reference sequence). The CDR3 runs to 15 residues. CDR3 sequence: CASSSGTGKYNEQFF. The CDR3 nucleotides read TGTGCCAGCAGTTCCGGGACAGGGAAGTACAATGAGCAGTTCTTC.

The V and J genes are TRBV6-1 and TRBJ1-6; 8 bases agree with TRBD1. The germline gives CDR1 MNHNS, CDR2 SASEGT. V trimming: 2 bases; J trimming: 8 bases; junction bases outside the gene matches: 5. CDR3 size: 15 residues. The CDR3 protein is CASSETGQVDSPLHF. The CDR3, as DNA: TGTGCCAGCAGTGAAACGGGACAGGTTGATTCACCCCTCCACTTT.

This sequence joins TRBV3-1 (or the pseudogene TRBV3-2) and TRBJ1-2, with 7 bases matching TRBD1. CDR1 is LGHDT, CDR2 YNNKEL, per germline (reference sequence). The V gene end was trimmed by 1 base and the J gene end by 4 bases; junction bases not matched to a gene: 6. This CDR3 has 15 residues. Written as DNA, the CDR3 is TGTGCCAGCAGCCAAGTGACAGGGCCTTCCTATGGCTACACCTTC. Translation gives CASSQVTGPSYGYTF.

The gene calls are TRBV7-9 and TRBJ2-5; no clear D. Germline V lookup: CDR1 SEHNR, CDR2 FQNEAQ (reference sequence). This CDR3 region has 14 residues. V was trimmed by 1 base and J by 1 base, leaving 7 bases between them. DNA of the CDR3: TGTGCCAGCAGCTTAGGAGGAGTCCAAGAGACCCAGTACTTC. This encodes CASSLGGVQETQYF.